Listed here are 24 T cell receptor beta chains from one sample, sequenced in a study of OX40 agonist ivuxolimab in advanced cancers. Measured with immunoSEQ multiplex PCR; TCRdb has only the in-frame clones, and not every one. The table records under 85,000 clones, roughly nine tenths of them present only once. The specimen was CD4+ or CD8+ T cells sorted from blood, collected in a trial of the OX40 agonist ivuxolimab. These receptors came from an adult with an advanced solid tumor such as melanoma, head and neck, liver or kidney cancer.

This clone has only one observation. The chain has TRBV27 and TRBJ2-7; no reliable D call. This CDR3 comprises 13 residues. V was trimmed by 5 bases and J by 0 bases, leaving 8 bases between them. Germline values: CDR1 MNHEY, CDR2 SMNVEV (reference sequence). The CDR3 spells CASSARNSYEQYF. The CDR3 DNA reads as TGTGCCAGCAGTGCCCGCAACTCCTACGAGCAGTACTTC.

This clone was counted a single time. The chain carries TRBV12-1 and TRBJ2-2; TRBD2, the D gene given by the table, was not confirmed from the DNA. TRBV12-1 is annotated as a pseudogene. The CDR3 length is 19 residues. The CDR3 is CASSPYTDGLAGYGGELFF. CDR3 nucleotide sequence: TGTGCCAGCAGCCCTTACACAGACGGACTAGCGGGGTACGGGGGGGAGCTGTTTTTT.

This chain links TRBV4-3 with TRBJ1-4; TRBD1 matches 8 bases. CDR3 size: 15 residues. V lost 3 bases to trimming and J lost 3 bases; unmatched junction nucleotides: 3. Germline lookup yields CDR1 LGHNA and CDR2 YSLEER. The CDR3 DNA is TGCGCCAGCAGCCACACAGGGGGAGCTAATGAAAAACTGTTTTTT. It yields the protein CASSHTGGANEKLFF.

V usage is TRBV5-1 and J usage is TRBJ1-1; 7 bases agree with TRBD1. CDR1 is SGHRS and CDR2 is YFSETQ in the germline V gene. The J segment lost 4 bases and the V segment lost 7 bases, leaving 4 bases of the junction unmatched. The CDR3 loop spans 12 amino acids. The CDR3 sequence: CASARGSTEAFF. In nucleotides, the CDR3 is TGCGCCAGCGCCAGGGGGAGCACTGAAGCTTTCTTT.

This clone showed up just once. V gene TRBV6-1 combines with J gene TRBJ1-2, with D possibly being TRBD1 (6 bases). The CDR3 length is 14 residues. V was trimmed by 6 bases and J by 4 bases, leaving 15 bases between them. Germline CDR1 MNHNS, CDR2 SASEGT. The chain's CDR3 is CASRSGTGSYGYTF. CDR3 DNA sequence: TGTGCCAGCAGGAGTGGCACAGGGTCCTATGGCTACACCTTC.

This chain joins TRBV11-3 and TRBJ2-2, with D perhaps given as TRBD1 or TRBD2 (5 bases each). Trimming stripped 5 bases from V and 6 bases from J, with 16 bases between. CDR3 length: 15 residues. CDR1 SGHNT and CDR2 YENEEA come from the germline V gene. CDR3 nucleotide sequence: TGTGCCAGCAGCCCGAGGGGTGGGGTAGCCGGGGAGCTGTTTTTT. It translates to CASSPRGGVAGELFF.

The V call is TRBV2, the J call TRBJ2-2; D gene uncertain. CDR3 size: 14 residues. V lost 4 bases to trimming and J lost 2 bases, with 8 bases between them. Germline CDR1 and CDR2: SNHLY and FYNNEI. This CDR3 reads CASSVVDNTGELFF. CDR3 nucleotides: TGTGCCAGCAGTGTAGTGGATAACACCGGGGAGCTGTTTTTT.

CDR3 sequence reads: CASSFSGRKSYNEQFF. CDR3 coding DNA: TGTGCCAGCAGTTTTAGTGGCCGCAAATCCTACAATGAGCAGTTCTTC. This chain connects TRBV28 to TRBJ2-1; no reliable D call. V lost 3 bases to trimming and J lost 1 base, with 13 bases between them. The germline V gene has CDR1 MDHEN and CDR2 SYDVKM. The CDR3 sequence is 16 residues long.

The genes are TRBV28 and TRBJ2-7, with 9 bases fitting TRBD1. Germline V gene sequence: CDR1 MDHEN, CDR2 SYDVKM. V was pared by 6 bases and J by 5 bases, with 14 bases of the junction left unmatched. This CDR3 has 16 amino acids. The CDR3: CASRRAGQGILNEQYF. CDR3 nucleotides: TGTGCCAGCAGGCGGGCCGGACAGGGGATATTGAACGAGCAGTACTTC. Full variable domain (outside the CDR3, taken from reference TRBV28 and TRBJ2-7): DVKVTQSSRYLVKRTGEKVFLECVQDMDHENMFWYRQDPGLGLRLIYFSYDVKMKEKGDIPEGYSVSREKKERFSLILESASTNQTSMYLCASRRAGQGILNEQYFGPGTRLTVT.

This CDR3 reads CASKPGQGGYGYTF. The DNA of the CDR3 is TGTGCCAGCAAACCGGGACAGGGGGGCTATGGCTACACCTTC. The chain has TRBV28 and TRBJ1-2; 11 bases map to TRBD1. J lost 4 bases, V lost 7 bases, and 5 bases had no gene match. The CDR3 sequence is 14 residues long. CDR1 and CDR2 (germline): MDHEN, SYDVKM.

V gene TRBV9 combines with J gene TRBJ2-4, with D perhaps being TRBD1 or TRBD2 (5 bases each). CDR3 length: 15 amino acids. Looked up from germline, CDR1 is SGDLS and CDR2 is YYNGEE. V lost 4 bases and J lost 4, with 15 bases in between. The CDR3 loop reads CASSPGPKLKNIQYF. The CDR3 nucleotides read TGTGCCAGCAGCCCGGGACCGAAGCTGAAAAACATTCAGTACTTC.

This clone was counted once. The J gene is TRBJ1-2, the V gene TRBV11-2; D may be TRBD1 (6 bases). The CDR3 contains 14 residues. Trimming left V 1 base short and J 4 bases short, with 10 bases between. Germline CDR1 reads SGHAT; CDR2 reads FQNNGV. The DNA of the CDR3 is TGTGCCAGCAGCTTAGTCGGGGGCACCTATGGCTACACCTTC. This translates into CASSLVGGTYGYTF.

V usage is TRBV7-9 and J usage is TRBJ2-1; 10 positions match TRBD1. The CDR3 extends over 16 amino acids. V lost 5 bases and J lost 3; bases outside the gene matches: 7. Germline V lookup: CDR1 SEHNR, CDR2 FQNEAQ (reference sequence). As DNA, the CDR3 is TGTGCCAGCAGCCATTCGCGGACAGGGGGCTACAATGAGCAGTTCTTC. Residues: CASSHSRTGGYNEQFF.

As for this clone: One junction end does not reproduce the germline sequence, and a read error may be involved. The genes are TRBV28 and TRBJ2-7; D unclear. The germline V gene has CDR1 MDHEN and CDR2 SYDVKM. This CDR3 region has 12 residues. CDR3 nucleotide sequence: TGTGCCAGCACCATCAGCTCCCACGAGCAGTACTTC. This gives the protein CASTISSHEQYF.

In its sample, this clone was seen a few times. This chain uses TRBV6-5 with TRBJ2-1, with TRBD2 matching 8 bases. The CDR3 totals 14 residues. Germline assignment: CDR1 MNHEY and CDR2 SVGAGI. V trimming: 7 bases; J trimming: 9 bases; junction bases outside the gene matches: 11. For the CDR3, the DNA is TGTGCCAGCAAGACCGGGACTAGAACCGGTGAGCAGTTCTTC. Its protein is CASKTGTRTGEQFF.

The gene calls are TRBV28 and TRBJ2-7; D is tentatively TRBD1 or TRBD2 (6 bases each). Trimming left V 7 bases short and J 5 bases short, with 15 bases between. Per the germline V gene, CDR1 is MDHEN and CDR2 is SYDVKM. The CDR3 is made up of 13 amino acids. CDR3 loop: CASIPGAKDEQYF. CDR3 sequence (DNA): TGTGCCAGCATTCCGGGGGCTAAGGACGAGCAGTACTTC. Full variable domain (remainder filled in from reference TRBV28 and TRBJ2-7): DVKVTQSSRYLVKRTGEKVFLECVQDMDHENMFWYRQDPGLGLRLIYFSYDVKMKEKGDIPEGYSVSREKKERFSLILESASTNQTSMYLCASIPGAKDEQYFGPGTRLTVT.

The CDR3 reads CASSIDSTGGNQPQHF. The DNA of the CDR3 is TGTGCCAGTAGTATAGATTCGACAGGGGGCAATCAGCCCCAGCATTTT. The chain has TRBV19 and TRBJ1-5; 8 positions match TRBD1. The length of the CDR3 is 16 residues. Per the germline V gene, CDR1 is LNHDA and CDR2 is SQIVND (reference sequence). J gave up 2 bases and V 0 bases, and 3 bases lay outside the gene matches.

In this sample, this clone turned up once. CDR3 in amino acids: CASRGQGADTEAFF. DNA of the CDR3: TGTGCCAGTAGGGGACAGGGGGCGGACACTGAAGCTTTCTTT. This chain connects TRBV19 to TRBJ1-1, with TRBD1 matching over 12 bases. The germline V gene has CDR1 LNHDA and CDR2 SQIVND (reference sequence). V lost 6 bases and J lost 3; bases outside the gene matches: 2. The CDR3 consists of 14 residues. Using reference TRBV19 and TRBJ1-1 for the parts outside the CDR3, the full variable domain is DGGITQSPKYLFRKEGQNVTLSCEQNLNHDAMYWYRQDPGQGLRLIYYSQIVNDFQKGDIAEGYSVSREKKESFPLTVTSAQKNPTAFYLCASRGQGADTEAFFGQGTRLTVV.

The V call is TRBV6-6, the J call TRBJ2-7; 10 nucleotides agree with TRBD1. The CDR3 has 16 amino acids. V was clipped by 5 bases and J by 2 bases; unmatched bases: 9. Per germline, CDR1 MNHNY and CDR2 SVGAGI (reference sequence). The CDR3: CASSGRDRGVTYEQYF. CDR3 coding DNA: TGTGCCAGCAGTGGACGGGACAGGGGCGTTACCTACGAGCAGTACTTC.

The chain uses TRBV6-6 and TRBJ1-5; 9 nucleotides line up with TRBD1. Germline trimming cut 0 bases from V and 5 bases from J; bases unmatched to any gene: 5. CDR3 size: 16 residues. CDR1 MNHNY and CDR2 SVGAGI come from the germline V gene (reference sequence). The CDR3 nucleotides read TGTGCCAGCAGTTACTCGGGACAGGGATGGGATCAGCCCCAGCATTTT. Translation: CASSYSGQGWDQPQHF.

The rearrangement uses TRBV18 and TRBJ2-1; TRBD2 aligns across 14 bases. Germline lookup yields CDR1 KGHSH and CDR2 LQKENI. J gave up 6 bases and V 6 bases, and 4 bases lay outside the gene matches. The CDR3 consists of 15 residues. The CDR3 is CASSAGTSGSNEQFF. The CDR3 DNA is TGTGCCAGCTCTGCCGGGACTAGCGGGAGCAATGAGCAGTTCTTC.

This sequence joins TRBV7-2 and TRBJ2-2, with 8 bases matching TRBD2. CDR1 SGHTA and CDR2 FQGNSA come from the germline V gene. There are 16 residues in the CDR3. V gave up 5 bases and J gave up 4 bases; unmatched junction bases: 9. CDR3 amino acids: CASSPTGGSITGELFF. CDR3 DNA: TGTGCCAGCAGCCCAACGGGGGGGTCTATCACCGGGGAGCTGTTTTTT.

This chain links TRBV15 with TRBJ1-2; D gene ambiguous. Germline lookup yields CDR1 LNHNV and CDR2 YYDKDF (reference sequence). V lost 4 bases and J 5 bases, leaving 20 bases between the germline ends. This CDR3 spans 16 amino acids. CDR3 sequence: CATSTRSTDAGYGYTF. DNA of the CDR3: TGTGCCACCAGCACGCGTTCTACAGACGCCGGGTATGGCTACACCTTC.

V gene TRBV6-5 combines with J gene TRBJ2-1; D remains ambiguous. The V end was cut by 0 bases, the J end by 0 bases, with 6 bases between. The CDR3 contains 15 residues. Germline V lookup: CDR1 MNHEY, CDR2 SVGAGI. The CDR3 reads CASSYSGVSYNEQFF. CDR3 DNA: TGTGCCAGCAGTTACTCTGGGGTCTCCTACAATGAGCAGTTCTTC.